This T cell receptor (beta chain) comes out of a study of blood T cell repertoires in COVID-19. The wider study: The United States, Italy and Spain provided the acute and convalescent COVID-19 samples. In each case, the material was cDNA or gDNA derived from T cells, B-cell-depleted T cells, or PBMCs.

Enrolment of Seattle patients took place during active infection, and they were followed longitudinally. In the authors' methods: Using reference gene primer amplification, nucleated cell counts were estimated. TCRdb's table, derived via immunoSEQ multiplex PCR, lists solely in-frame clones and lacks some. D and trimming come from the DNA, and the V and J calls and clone size come from that table. The table shows about 82,000 clones, with 75% to 85% occurring only once. The V segment lost 3 bases and the J segment 4 bases; nucleotides outside the gene matches: 2. The CDR3 loop spans 13 amino acids. CDR1 and CDR2 from the germline V gene are SGHKS and YYEKEE (reference sequence).

The V and J genes are TRBV5-5 and TRBJ2-7, with 9 nucleotides matching TRBD1. This sequence was found in a man in his sixties with COVID-19, enrolled during active disease. Sequencing was done on a sample of peripheral blood. CDR3 DNA: TGTGCCAGCAGCTGGGGACAGGGATACGAGCAGTACTTC. It codes for CASSWGQGYEQYF.